These 10 T cell receptor beta chains originate from one sample sequenced in a study of Tregs in tolerant kidney transplant recipients. Measured with immunoSEQ multiplex PCR; TCRdb has only the in-frame clones, and not every one. The sample records about 60,000 clones, roughly 92% being singletons. The material sequenced was CD8+ T cells from blood, taken before the transplant. These receptors came from a human donor who received a combined kidney and bone marrow transplant.

The chain employs TRBV4-1 and TRBJ2-5; a weak D match, TRBD1 (6 bases). Germline V lookup: CDR1 MGHRA, CDR2 YSYEKL. The CDR3 runs to 16 residues. Trimming removed 1 base from V and 3 bases from J, with 15 bases in between. CDR3 coding DNA: TGCGCCAGCAGCCAAGGGTGGACAGTGCTAGAAGAGACCCAGTACTTC. Translated: CASSQGWTVLEETQYF.

The chain employs TRBV28 and TRBJ1-2, with 7 bases matching TRBD1. Trimming at V came to 6 bases and at J to 3 bases, leaving 7 bases not matched to a gene. This CDR3 is built from 14 residues. Per the germline V gene, CDR1 is MDHEN and CDR2 is SYDVKM. The CDR3 DNA reads as TGTGCCAGCAGGCTGGGACAGAGCTACTATGGCTACACCTTC. Encoded protein: CASRLGQSYYGYTF.

The chain uses TRBV19 and TRBJ2-3, with no clear D. CDR1 LNHDA and CDR2 SQIVND come from the germline V gene (reference sequence). V was pared by 6 bases and J by 2 bases, with 18 bases between. CDR3 length: 16 residues. The CDR3 DNA follows: TGTGCCAGTAGCCCTCGGAGTGTCCAACCCACAGATACGCAGTATTTT. Translating it yields CASSPRSVQPTDTQYF. Filled out from reference TRBV19 and TRBJ2-3, the complete variable domain reads DGGITQSPKYLFRKEGQNVTLSCEQNLNHDAMYWYRQDPGQGLRLIYYSQIVNDFQKGDIAEGYSVSREKKESFPLTVTSAQKNPTAFYLCASSPRSVQPTDTQYFGPGTRLTVL.

This clone appeared a few times. The chain employs TRBV5-1 and TRBJ2-3; possible D gene TRBD2, 5 bases. The CDR3 extends over 12 amino acids. V lost 0 bases, J lost 10 bases, and 9 bases lay in between. The germline gives CDR1 SGHRS, CDR2 YFSETQ. CDR3 sequence reads: CASSLGAGAQYF. CDR3 DNA: TGCGCCAGCAGCTTGGGGGCGGGTGCGCAGTATTTT.

Worth noting for this clone: This same CDR3 is encoded by further DNA sequences in the sample. This sequence joins TRBV7-9 and TRBJ1-5; weak D call: TRBD1 (5 bases). Germline assignment: CDR1 SEHNR and CDR2 FQNEAQ (reference sequence). The V end lost 1 base, the J end lost 0 bases, and 10 bases lay between the germline ends. CDR3 length: 16 amino acids. CDR3 nucleotides: TGTGCCAGCAGCTTAGGGGGCGAATATAGCAATCAGCCCCAGCATTTT. It translates to CASSLGGEYSNQPQHF. The full variable domain, its missing parts supplied by reference TRBV7-9 and TRBJ1-5, is DTGVSQNPRHKITKRGQNVTFRCDPISEHNRLYWYRQTLGQGPEFLTYFQNEAQLEKSRLLSDRFSAERPKGSFSTLEIQRTEQGDSAMYLCASSLGGEYSNQPQHFGDGTRLSIL.

The chain recombines TRBV13 with TRBJ2-3; the D is unclear. Germline V gene lookup returns CDR1 PRHDT and CDR2 FYEKMQ (reference sequence). With 0 bases removed from V and 4 bases from J, the gap between germline ends came to 11 bases. This CDR3 has 15 residues. Here the CDR3 DNA reads TGTGCCAGCAGCTTAGGTCCCCTGCTAGCAGATACGCAGTATTTT. This codes for CASSLGPLLADTQYF.

The chain recombines TRBV4-2 with TRBJ1-5; 11 bases fit TRBD1. This CDR3 contains 16 residues. V shed 3 bases, J shed 5 bases, and the junction held 6 bases outside the gene matches. Germline V gene lookup returns CDR1 LGHNA and CDR2 YNFKEQ. CDR3 bases: TGTGCCAGCAGCCACCGGACAGGGGGCAATCATCAGCCCCAGCATTTT. This translates into CASSHRTGGNHQPQHF.

The chain combines TRBV7-6 with TRBJ1-5; D might be TRBD1 (5 bases). This CDR3 contains 13 residues. Trimming cost V 4 bases and J 3 bases, with 7 bases left between them. Germline V gene sequence: CDR1 SGHVS, CDR2 FNYEAQ. CDR3 DNA: TGTGCCAGCAGCTGGGACTACAATCAGCCCCAGCATTTT. Its protein is CASSWDYNQPQHF.

In DNA, the CDR3 is TGTGCCAGCAGCTCCCTAGCATATTCCTACGAGCAGTACTTC. Translated, it gives CASSSLAYSYEQYF. The chain joins TRBV13 to TRBJ2-7; tentative D call: TRBD2 (5 bases). CDR1 is PRHDT, CDR2 FYEKMQ, per germline (reference sequence). Trimming stripped 4 bases from V and 1 base from J, with 11 bases between. The CDR3 totals 14 residues.

This chain connects TRBV4-3 to TRBJ2-3; 7 positions match TRBD2. There are 17 residues in the CDR3. Unmatched junction bases numbered 11, after V lost 0 bases and J lost 5 bases. Germline CDR1 and CDR2: LGHNA and YSLEER. The DNA for the CDR3 is TGCGCCAGCAGCCAAGATGTACCCAGCGGGGAAGGAGATACGCAGTATTTT. Amino acid sequence: CASSQDVPSGEGDTQYF.